The 14 T cell receptor beta chains given below trace back to one sample, sequenced in a study of shared clonotypes between healthy human individuals. Produced via immunoSEQ multiplex PCR; TCRdb's table is partial and in-frame only. The data show just over 2,000,000 clones, with 85% to 95% seen just once and more than 0.1% held by the top ten. The sample consisted of naive CD4+ T cells sorted from blood. Subset described: CD45RA+ positively selected. All receptors derive from a man aged 18 to 35 in good health.

The rearrangement joins TRBV7-8 to TRBJ1-1; tentative D call: TRBD1 (6 bases). V lost 4 bases and J lost 0, with 18 bases in between. CDR3 length equals 17 residues. Germline-derived CDR1 and CDR2 are SGHVS and FQNEAQ. CDR3 nucleotides: TGTGCCAGCAGCTCCCTTCAACAGGGTTGGATGAACACTGAAGCTTTCTTT. Its translation: CASSSLQQGWMNTEAFF.

CDR3 amino acids: CASSQNDRTGNTIYF. The CDR3, as DNA: TGCGCCAGCAGCCAGAACGACCGTACTGGAAACACCATATATTTT. The gene calls are TRBV4-1 and TRBJ1-3, with no clear D. Germline V lookup: CDR1 MGHRA, CDR2 YSYEKL. This CDR3 has 15 residues. V dropped 3 bases and J dropped 2 bases, with 11 bases sitting between them.

This chain's CDR3 is CASSEVRAKNIQYF. CDR3 nucleotide sequence: TGTGCCAGCAGTGAGGTCCGAGCCAAAAACATTCAGTACTTC. J is TRBJ2-4 and V is TRBV2; D unclear. Germline-derived CDR1 and CDR2 are SNHLY and FYNNEI. The CDR3 loop spans 14 amino acids. V dropped 3 bases and J dropped 0 bases, with 6 bases sitting between them.

The chain combines TRBV5-4 with TRBJ2-5; TRBD2 might be the D (7 bases). CDR1 and CDR2 (germline): SGHNT, YYREEE (reference sequence). The CDR3 has 13 amino acids. V lost 4 bases and J 4 bases, leaving 11 bases between the germline ends. This chain's CDR3 is CASSAGARETQYF. The CDR3 DNA reads as TGTGCCAGCAGCGCGGGGGCGAGAGAGACCCAGTACTTC.

V is TRBV18 and J is TRBJ1-5; D is undetermined. The CDR3 is made up of 14 amino acids. Trimming took off 3 bases at V and 2 bases at J, with 8 bases between the two ends. Germline loops: CDR1 KGHSH, CDR2 LQKENI. CDR3 sequence reads: CASSPSAGNQPQHF. CDR3 in DNA: TGTGCCAGCTCACCGTCAGCGGGCAATCAGCCCCAGCATTTT.

This clone was observed a handful of times. This chain links TRBV21-1 with TRBJ1-1; the table gives TRBD1 as D, unverified against the DNA. TRBV21-1 is recorded as a pseudogene. The CDR3 is 17 residues long. CDR3 residues: CASSKERQGALNTEAFF. For the CDR3, the DNA is TGTGCCAGCAGCAAAGAACGTCAGGGGGCTTTGAACACTGAAGCTTTCTTT.

The chain combines TRBV4-2 with TRBJ2-5, with D possibly matching TRBD2 (5 bases). Germline CDR1 and CDR2: LGHNA and YNFKEQ. V lost 1 base and J 3 bases, leaving 12 bases between the germline ends. This CDR3 region has 15 residues. The chain's CDR3 is CASSQVHGAEETQYF. The CDR3 nucleotides are TGTGCCAGCAGCCAAGTCCACGGAGCGGAAGAGACCCAGTACTTC.

The V call is TRBV6-6, the J call TRBJ1-2; D unresolved. Looked up from germline, CDR1 is MNHNY and CDR2 is SVGAGI (reference sequence). The CDR3 is 13 amino acids. Trimming took off 6 bases at V and 7 bases at J, with 15 bases between the two ends. The CDR3 reads CASRIAPGPGYTF. The DNA for the CDR3 is TGTGCCAGCAGGATAGCCCCGGGCCCTGGCTACACCTTC.

For this clone: A much larger clonotype is one base distant, so this may be a read error. The identical CDR3 is also encoded by other nucleotide sequences in the sample. The chain joins TRBV7-2 to TRBJ2-5; D is unresolved. CDR3 length equals 11 residues. Per the germline V gene, CDR1 is SGHTA and CDR2 is FQGNSA. The germline V and J ends were trimmed by 5 bases and 2 bases, with 3 bases remaining between them. CDR3 in DNA: TGTGCCAGCAGCCTTCAAGAGACCCAGTACTTC. It translates to CASSLQETQYF.

This rearrangement joins TRBV5-1 to TRBJ2-2, with 7 positions matching TRBD2. J lost 6 bases, V lost 0 bases, and 5 bases had no gene match. The CDR3 consists of 15 residues. The V gene's germline CDR1 is SGHRS and CDR2 YFSETQ. The CDR3 spells CASSLEGGYSGELFF. CDR3 sequence (DNA): TGCGCCAGCAGCTTGGAGGGAGGGTATTCCGGGGAGCTGTTTTTT.

The chain links TRBV14 to TRBJ2-2; 12 nucleotides line up with TRBD2. V lost 10 bases to trimming and J lost 0 bases; unmatched junction nucleotides: 12. The CDR3 loop spans 18 amino acids. Per germline, CDR1 SGHDN and CDR2 FVKESK. The CDR3 DNA sequence: TGTGCCATGCACCCCCTAGCGGGAGGGTGGACGAACACCGGGGAGCTGTTTTTT. The encoded protein is CAMHPLAGGWTNTGELFF.

The genes are TRBV18 and TRBJ2-4, with TRBD2 matching 11 bases. After removal of 2 bases from V and 3 bases from J, the junction contained 6 bases not matched to a gene. This CDR3 contains 17 residues. Germline-derived CDR1 and CDR2 are KGHSH and LQKENI. In DNA, the CDR3 is TGTGCCAGCTCACCAAGCACTAGCGGGGGCCTCAAAAACATTCAGTACTTC. This gives the protein CASSPSTSGGLKNIQYF.

The chain combines TRBV10-1 with TRBJ1-6; D remains unclear. The germline V gene encodes CDR1 WNHNN and CDR2 SYGVQD (reference sequence). Trimming took 3 bases from V and 10 from J, leaving 10 bases between them. The CDR3 runs to 13 residues. As DNA, the CDR3 is TGCGCCAGCAGTGAATCCGGGCACTCACCCCTCCACTTT. Translating it yields CASSESGHSPLHF.

The rearrangement links TRBV19 to TRBJ2-1; 12 bases map to TRBD2. The V and J ends lost 3 bases and 8 bases, in that order; junction bases with no gene match: 8. Germline CDR1 and CDR2: LNHDA and SQIVND (reference sequence). The CDR3 has 16 residues. CDR3 nucleotide sequence: TGTGCCAGTAGTATGGCGGCGGGACTAGCGGGCCATGAGCAGTTCTTC. As protein: CASSMAAGLAGHEQFF.